This entry lists 8 T cell receptor beta chains sequenced from one sample in a study of CD8 T cells in ankylosing spondylitis. MiXCR was run by TCRdb on the 5' RACE reads, yielding one entry per CDR3 protein. The sample includes 100,000 to 150,000 distinct CDR3 sequences, over 7% of them seen just once. Sequenced: blood, either unsorted or a sorted T cell fraction (not recorded which). Every receptor here comes from a male donor with ankylosing spondylitis or in good health (not recorded which).

The table lists this clonotype with many counts. The rearrangement uses TRBV5-1 and TRBJ2-7, with 7 positions matching TRBD1. V shed 3 bases, J shed 2 bases, and the junction held 2 bases outside the gene matches. CDR3 length: 13 amino acids. Germline lookup yields CDR1 SGHRS and CDR2 YFSETQ. CDR3 bases: TGCGCCAGCAGCTCGGGACAGACCTACGAGCAGTACTTC. This gives the protein CASSSGQTYEQYF.

This clonotype was picked up many times. J is TRBJ2-7 and V is TRBV20-1, with D perhaps matching TRBD1 (6 bases). This CDR3 spans 13 amino acids. Germline V gene data show CDR1 as DFQATT and CDR2 as SNEGSKA (reference sequence). Trimming removed 3 bases from V and 3 bases from J, with 12 bases in between. The DNA for the CDR3 is TGCAGTGCTAGTATGGGACAAAACTACGAGCAGTACTTC. It yields the protein CSASMGQNYEQYF.

This clonotype occurred once. The chain employs TRBV7-6 and TRBJ2-2; unclear D gene. The CDR3 is made up of 16 amino acids. Germline V gives CDR1 SGHVS, CDR2 FNYEAQ. The V end was cut by 6 bases, the J end by 6 bases, with 20 bases between. CDR3 loop: CASSHAVGWKPGELFF. As DNA, the CDR3 is TGTGCCAGCAGTCATGCGGTAGGGTGGAAACCCGGGGAGCTGTTTTTT.

This clonotype has ten or more counts. The genes are TRBV7-2 and TRBJ2-5; D possibly corresponds to TRBD1 (6 bases). The CDR3 has 15 residues. CDR1 and CDR2 from the germline V gene are SGHTA and FQGNSA. V shed 5 bases and J shed 1 base, with 14 bases lying between them. The CDR3 sequence: CASSAIRGSQETQYF. CDR3 nucleotides: TGTGCCAGCAGCGCAATTAGGGGGAGCCAAGAGACCCAGTACTTC.

The chain's CDR3 is CSARDYRDLAGVAEQYF. The CDR3 bases are TGCAGTGCTAGGGATTACAGGGACTTAGCGGGAGTAGCCGAGCAGTACTTC. V gene TRBV20-1 combines with J gene TRBJ2-7; 9 bases are a match to TRBD2. CDR3 size: 17 residues. J lost 6 bases, V lost 3 bases, and 18 bases had no gene match. Germline CDR1 reads DFQATT; CDR2 reads SNEGSKA (reference sequence).

This clonotype was recorded many times. This chain joins TRBV6-2 or TRBV6-3 and TRBJ2-5; D remains unclear. The CDR3 is made up of 12 amino acids. The V gene's germline CDR1 is MNHEY and CDR2 SVGEGT. V lost 5 bases, J lost 9 bases, and 13 bases lay in between. The CDR3 protein is CASSKNLAPQYF. In DNA, the CDR3 is TGTGCCAGCAGTAAGAACCTGGCCCCCCAGTACTTC.

The rearrangement joins TRBV12-3 or TRBV12-4 to TRBJ1-6; 8 bases line up with TRBD1. The J segment lost 8 bases and the V segment lost 3 bases, leaving 12 bases of the junction unmatched. The CDR3 totals 17 residues. The CDR3 sequence is CASSLAGQAAGHSPLHF. The DNA for the CDR3 is TGTGCCAGCAGTTTGGCGGGACAGGCGGCGGGCCATTCACCCCTCCACTTT.

Ten or more counts support this clonotype. The genes are TRBV20-1 and TRBJ1-6; tentative D call: TRBD1 (5 bases). CDR3 size: 16 residues. Per germline, CDR1 DFQATT and CDR2 SNEGSKA (reference sequence). Trimming stripped 6 bases from V and 8 bases from J, with 23 bases between. The DNA for the CDR3 is TGCAGTGCCTTATCGACGGCAGGGTCGGATTATTCACCCCTCCACTTT. It codes for CSALSTAGSDYSPLHF.